The 17 T cell receptor beta chains reported below all come from one sample, sequenced in a study of OX40 agonist ivuxolimab in advanced cancers. The data were produced by immunoSEQ multiplex PCR, yet TCRdb's version contains in-frame clones alone and is incomplete. The profile shows 65,000 to 85,000 clones, about 92% of them singletons. The starting material was CD4+ or CD8+ T cells sorted from blood, obtained in a trial of the OX40 agonist ivuxolimab. The receptors were sampled from an adult with an advanced solid tumor such as melanoma, head and neck, liver or kidney cancer.

The V and J genes are TRBV4-3 and TRBJ2-1, with 14 bases matching TRBD2. Germline values: CDR1 LGHNA, CDR2 YSLEER. V shed 0 bases and J 6 bases; nucleotides not matched to a gene: 7. The CDR3 totals 18 residues. As DNA, the CDR3 is TGCGCCAGCAGCCAAGATTGGGGACTAGCGGGAGAAGGCAATGAGCAGTTCTTC. It is translated as CASSQDWGLAGEGNEQFF.

Only one count was recorded for this clone. The chain has TRBV4-3 and TRBJ2-5, with a tentative D call TRBD2 (7 bases). The CDR3 consists of 16 residues. With 0 bases removed from V and 4 bases from J, the gap between germline ends came to 15 bases. Germline lookup yields CDR1 LGHNA and CDR2 YSLEER. DNA for the CDR3: TGCGCCAGCAGCCAAGACGGGGGGCAGGTGGGAGAGACCCAGTACTTC. This sequence encodes CASSQDGGQVGETQYF.

The chain has TRBV27 and TRBJ2-1; 12 nucleotides match TRBD1. The CDR3 has 17 residues. The J segment lost 4 bases and the V segment lost 6 bases, leaving 10 bases of the junction unmatched. The germline V gene has CDR1 MNHEY and CDR2 SMNVEV (reference sequence). The CDR3 DNA follows: TGTGCCAGCAGCTACCCCAAGGGACAGGGGGCTTACAATGAGCAGTTCTTC. Its protein is CASSYPKGQGAYNEQFF.

The chain is built from TRBV7-9 and TRBJ1-2, with D possibly being TRBD1 (6 bases). V lost 5 bases, J lost 4 bases, and 20 bases lay in between. Germline-derived CDR1 and CDR2 are SEHNR and FQNEAQ (reference sequence). The CDR3 is 16 amino acids. The CDR3 region has the DNA TGTGCCAGCAGCCGGTCGAAACAAGGGGGGTCCTATGGCTACACCTTC. Translated, it gives CASSRSKQGGSYGYTF.

The chain carries TRBV6-6 and TRBJ2-3; no reliable D call. The ends were cut back, 5 bases at V and 2 bases at J, with 5 bases in the middle. Germline assignment: CDR1 MNHNY and CDR2 SVGAGI (reference sequence). The CDR3 spans 12 residues. As DNA, the CDR3 is TGTGCCAGCAGTGCCTACACAGATACGCAGTATTTT. This codes for CASSAYTDTQYF.

The chain combines TRBV27 with TRBJ1-2; D is perhaps TRBD1 (5 bases). This CDR3 comprises 13 residues. Germline CDR1 and CDR2: MNHEY and SMNVEV (reference sequence). The ends were cut back, 8 bases at V and 2 bases at J, with 12 bases in the middle. CDR3: CASAEGPNYGYTF. The CDR3 nucleotides read TGTGCCAGCGCTGAGGGGCCCAACTATGGCTACACCTTC.

The chain joins TRBV6-6 to TRBJ2-2, with D uncertain. Trimming shortened V by 6 bases and J by 1 base, and 3 bases separated the two germline ends. Germline CDR1 is MNHNY and CDR2 is SVGAGI (reference sequence). The CDR3 spans 12 residues. The CDR3 loop is CASSQNTGELFF. CDR3 DNA sequence: TGTGCCAGCAGCCAGAACACCGGGGAGCTGTTTTTT.

CDR3 bases: TGCGCCAGCAGTTACCCCACTAGCGGGAGTAGTAATGAGCAGTTCTTC. As protein: CASSYPTSGSSNEQFF. The chain uses TRBV5-1 and TRBJ2-1; 11 bases line up with TRBD2. The CDR3 has 16 residues. Per the germline V gene, CDR1 is SGHRS and CDR2 is YFSETQ. With V trimmed by 5 bases and J by 7 bases, 11 bases remained unmatched.

The chain's CDR3 is CASGWDLAPYEQYF. CDR3 sequence (DNA): TGTGCTAGTGGCTGGGACCTGGCCCCCTACGAGCAGTACTTC. This chain joins TRBV12-5 and TRBJ2-7; D is tentatively TRBD1 or TRBD2 (5 bases each). CDR1 is LGHNT, CDR2 FRNRAP, per germline. Deletions cut 6 bases from V and 2 bases from J, with 14 bases between. The CDR3 covers 14 residues. Complete variable domain (other parts from reference TRBV12-5 and TRBJ2-7): DARVTQTPRHKVTEMGQEVTMRCQPILGHNTVFWYRQTMMQGLELLAYFRNRAPLDDSGMPKDRFSAEMPDATLATLKIQPSEPRDSAVYFCASGWDLAPYEQYFGPGTRLTVT.

This rearrangement joins TRBV28 to TRBJ2-1, with D perhaps matching TRBD2 (6 bases). The CDR3 runs 15 residues. The ends were cut back, 5 bases at V and 8 bases at J, with 19 bases in the middle. The germline V gene encodes CDR1 MDHEN and CDR2 SYDVKM. The CDR3, as DNA: TGTGCCAGCAGTCCCCCGGTGGAGGGGTCGGATGAGCAGTTCTTC. It codes for CASSPPVEGSDEQFF.

The chain couples TRBV5-1 to TRBJ2-2, with a weak D call TRBD1 (5 bases). Between the trimmed V and J ends, which lost 0 bases and 3 bases, there was a span of 15 bases. The germline CDR1 and CDR2 sequences are SGHRS and YFSETQ. The CDR3 is 17 residues long. This chain's CDR3 is CASSLGLGRWDTGELFF. CDR3 bases: TGCGCCAGCAGCTTGGGTTTGGGGCGATGGGACACCGGGGAGCTGTTTTTT.

Remarks on this clone: A junction end diverges from the germline sequence, so it may reflect a read error. The CDR3 reads CASSLERTQETQYF. The CDR3 nucleotides read TGTGCTAGCAGCTTAGAGCGGACCCAAGAGACCCAGTACTTC. The chain couples TRBV7-7 to TRBJ2-5; possible D gene TRBD2, 5 bases. The CDR3 is 14 amino acids. Germline assignment: CDR1 SSHAT and CDR2 FNYEAQ (reference sequence).

This clone showed up just once. For the CDR3, the DNA is TGCGCCAGCAGCCCTGAGGGACTAGCGGGGGTATATACGCAGTATTTT. It specifies CASSPEGLAGVYTQYF. The chain links TRBV4-3 to TRBJ2-3; the match to TRBD2 covers 14 bases. CDR3 length equals 16 residues. Trimming took 4 bases from V and 7 from J; bases not matched to a gene: 7. Germline-derived CDR1 and CDR2 are LGHNA and YSLEER.

This sequence joins TRBV4-3 and TRBJ2-1; D is unclear. The CDR3 loop spans 13 amino acids. The V end was cut by 0 bases, the J end by 10 bases, with 10 bases between. Looked up from germline, CDR1 is LGHNA and CDR2 is YSLEER. The CDR3 bases are TGCGCCAGCAGCCAAGATGTCCCCGGGGAGCAGTTCTTC. It is translated as CASSQDVPGEQFF.

V gene TRBV27 combines with J gene TRBJ1-1; D is ambiguous. V lost 0 bases and J lost 1, with 6 bases in between. The CDR3 is made up of 14 amino acids. Per germline, CDR1 MNHEY and CDR2 SMNVEV (reference sequence). Here the CDR3 DNA reads TGTGCCAGCAGTTTATCCGGTACGAACACTGAAGCTTTCTTT. Protein product: CASSLSGTNTEAFF.

The chain is built from TRBV6-6 and TRBJ2-1; TRBD2 aligns across 13 bases. This CDR3 comprises 14 residues. Germline-derived CDR1 and CDR2 are MNHNY and SVGAGI (reference sequence). V dropped 8 bases and J dropped 9; count of bases not matched to a gene: 7. The CDR3 is CASGWTSGSFEQFF. The CDR3 DNA is TGTGCCAGCGGGTGGACTAGCGGGAGTTTTGAGCAGTTCTTC.

The chain joins TRBV7-9 to TRBJ2-3; TRBD1 matches at 8 bases. This CDR3 is built from 16 residues. Trimming cost V 5 bases and J 0 bases; bases outside gene matches: 7. From germline, CDR1 is SEHNR and CDR2 FQNEAQ (reference sequence). The DNA for the CDR3 is TGTGCCAGCAGCCCCCCGGGACAGGCTAGCACAGATACGCAGTATTTT. It yields the protein CASSPPGQASTDTQYF.